One and the same sample provided the 31 T cell receptor beta chains below, sequenced in a study of technical replicates of blood from four donors. The repertoire was sequenced with immunoSEQ multiplex PCR; TCRdb's copy has only in-frame clones and lacks some. This repertoire shows 55,000 to 65,000 clones, over 85% found once; its top ten account for approximately 4.2%. The material sequenced was PBMCs. The source is a human donor in good health. Some clones in this sample may be carry-over from other donors' samples.

The CDR3 DNA sequence: TGTGCCAGCAGTCGACAGGGGTCCACCTATAATTCACCCCTCCACTTT. It yields the protein CASSRQGSTYNSPLHF. This chain joins TRBV5-4 and TRBJ1-6; TRBD1 matches 8 bases. After removal of 5 bases from V and 2 bases from J, the junction contained 6 bases not matched to a gene. This CDR3 spans 16 amino acids. Germline lookup yields CDR1 SGHNT and CDR2 YYREEE (reference sequence).

The chain joins TRBV2 to TRBJ2-3; 7 bases match TRBD2. J lost 3 bases, V lost 5 bases, and 8 bases had no gene match. The germline gives CDR1 SNHLY, CDR2 FYNNEI. This CDR3 spans 15 amino acids. In nucleotides, the CDR3 is TGTGCCAGCAGTTCCCAAGGGACTACAACAGATACGCAGTATTTT. Its protein is CASSSQGTTTDTQYF.

This chain connects TRBV7-6 to TRBJ2-7, with D perhaps matching TRBD1 (5 bases). The germline V gene has CDR1 SGHVS and CDR2 FNYEAQ. V dropped 5 bases and J dropped 2 bases, with 10 bases sitting between them. CDR3 length equals 13 residues. The CDR3 loop is CASSATGAYEQYF. DNA for the CDR3: TGTGCCAGCAGCGCCACAGGAGCCTACGAGCAGTACTTC.

J is TRBJ1-3 and V is TRBV30, with D possibly TRBD1 on 6 matching bases. Between the trimmed V and J ends, which lost 5 bases and 3 bases, there was a span of 14 bases. CDR1 and CDR2 from the germline V gene are GTSNPN and SVGIG (reference sequence). The CDR3 is 14 amino acids. The CDR3 sequence is CAWSSDSYGNTIYF. Written as DNA, the CDR3 is TGTGCCTGGTCCTCGGACAGTTATGGAAACACCATATATTTT.

The chain combines TRBV6-1 with TRBJ2-5; 7 positions match TRBD1. The length of the CDR3 is 13 residues. The trim removed 10 bases at V and 4 bases at J, leaving 9 bases unmatched. Germline V CDR1 and CDR2: MNHNS, SASEGT. As DNA, the CDR3 is TGTGCCACCAGGGCCGGGACAGTAGAGACCCAGTACTTC. Translation: CATRAGTVETQYF.

This clone has just one count. This sequence joins TRBV5-5 and TRBJ2-1; tentative D call: TRBD2 (7 bases). Trimming stripped 0 bases from V and 4 bases from J, with 14 bases between. The CDR3 consists of 16 residues. Germline-derived CDR1 and CDR2 are SGHKS and YYEKEE (reference sequence). CDR3 nucleotide sequence: TGTGCCAGCAGCTTGGAAGCGGCGGGGGCTTACAATGAGCAGTTCTTC. Translation gives CASSLEAAGAYNEQFF.

The chain uses TRBV2 and TRBJ2-3; 8 bases map to TRBD2. Germline trimming cut 4 bases from V and 1 base from J; bases unmatched to any gene: 4. This CDR3 is 15 amino acids long. Germline V gives CDR1 SNHLY, CDR2 FYNNEI. In DNA form, the CDR3 reads TGTGCCAGCAGTGGGGTACTAGCGGGCACAGATACGCAGTATTTT. Amino acids: CASSGVLAGTDTQYF.

This chain links TRBV11-2 with TRBJ2-7; 11 bases are a match to TRBD1. The V gene's germline CDR1 is SGHAT and CDR2 FQNNGV. The CDR3 is 16 amino acids. V lost 5 bases to trimming and J lost 5 bases; unmatched junction nucleotides: 11. CDR3 in amino acids: CASSPQGTGGPHEQYF. In nucleotides, the CDR3 is TGTGCCAGCAGCCCCCAGGGGACAGGGGGTCCCCACGAGCAGTACTTC.

The V call is TRBV6-5, the J call TRBJ2-3, with D tentatively TRBD2 (7 bases). The CDR3 covers 15 residues. Germline assignment: CDR1 MNHEY and CDR2 SVGAGI. V shed 7 bases and J shed 6 bases, with 20 bases lying between them. CDR3 nucleotides: TGTGCCAGCAAAGTTAGAACCGGGGGGCGGGATACGCAGTATTTT. Protein sequence: CASKVRTGGRDTQYF.

This chain links TRBV30 with TRBJ2-7, with D uncertain. V lost 8 bases and J 0 bases, leaving 11 bases between the germline ends. CDR1 and CDR2 (germline): GTSNPN, SVGIG (reference sequence). The CDR3 runs to 12 residues. CDR3 loop: CAASDFSYEQYF. The CDR3 nucleotides are TGTGCCGCGTCCGACTTCTCCTACGAGCAGTACTTC.

The chain carries TRBV19 and TRBJ1-6, with 8 bases matching TRBD1. The V gene's germline CDR1 is LNHDA and CDR2 SQIVND (reference sequence). This CDR3 contains 15 residues. Losses at the gene ends were 6 bases for V and 10 bases for J; bases not matched to a gene: 11. The CDR3, as DNA: TGTGCCAGTAGCCGACCCGGACAGGGTTTCTCACCCCTCCACTTT. It specifies CASSRPGQGFSPLHF.

The rearrangement uses TRBV30 and TRBJ1-1; possibly TRBD1 for D (6 bases). Trimming took 0 bases from V and 4 from J, leaving 12 bases between them. Germline V gene data show CDR1 as GTSNPN and CDR2 as SVGIG (reference sequence). This CDR3 contains 14 residues. The CDR3 protein is CAWSVTGYSTEAFF. The CDR3 DNA reads as TGTGCCTGGAGTGTAACAGGGTACAGCACTGAAGCTTTCTTT.

The chain combines TRBV10-3 with TRBJ2-7, with 7 positions matching TRBD2. The germline V gene has CDR1 ENHRY and CDR2 SYGVKD. The V segment lost 4 bases and the J segment 5 bases; nucleotides outside the gene matches: 5. The CDR3 is 13 residues long. This CDR3 is CAISGGGPHEQYF. CDR3 coding DNA: TGTGCCATCAGTGGGGGAGGGCCCCACGAGCAGTACTTC.

V usage is TRBV2 and J usage is TRBJ2-5; 9 bases agree with TRBD2. Germline CDR1 SNHLY, CDR2 FYNNEI. CDR3 length equals 15 residues. The J segment lost 4 bases and the V segment lost 4 bases, leaving 7 bases of the junction unmatched. In DNA, the CDR3 is TGTGCCAGCAGTGTCTTAGCGGGGGATGGAGAGACCCAGTACTTC. Amino acid sequence: CASSVLAGDGETQYF.

The chain joins TRBV5-1 to TRBJ2-3; D is undetermined. V was pared by 7 bases and J by 3 bases, with 15 bases between. Per germline, CDR1 SGHRS and CDR2 YFSETQ. The CDR3 extends over 14 amino acids. The CDR3, as DNA: TGCGCCAGCTTGTTGGGCGACACAACAGATACGCAGTATTTT. This translates into CASLLGDTTDTQYF. The full variable domain, in which reference TRBV5-1 and TRBJ2-3 provide the parts outside the CDR3, is KAGVTQTPRYLIKTRGQQVTLSCSPISGHRSVSWYQQTPGQGLQFLFEYFSETQRNKGNFPGRFSGRQFSNSRSEMNVSTLELGDSALYLCASLLGDTTDTQYFGPGTRLTVL.

V usage is TRBV27 and J usage is TRBJ2-1; 7 nucleotides match TRBD2. After removal of 2 bases from V and 8 bases from J, the junction contained 9 bases not matched to a gene. Germline V gene data show CDR1 as MNHEY and CDR2 as SMNVEV (reference sequence). The CDR3 length is 15 residues. CDR3 sequence (DNA): TGTGCCAGCAGTTTAGACGGGAGGACCGGGGATGAGCAGTTCTTC. This translates into CASSLDGRTGDEQFF.

In its sample, this clone was seen once. The chain joins TRBV27 to TRBJ1-1; TRBD1 agrees at 12 bases. CDR3 length equals 17 residues. Germline trimming cut 5 bases from V and 3 bases from J; bases unmatched to any gene: 10. Per the germline V gene, CDR1 is MNHEY and CDR2 is SMNVEV (reference sequence). CDR3 sequence: CASSVLPGTGGYTEAFF. CDR3 nucleotide sequence: TGTGCCAGCAGTGTCCTCCCGGGGACAGGGGGCTACACTGAAGCTTTCTTT.

V gene TRBV5-6 combines with J gene TRBJ2-3; no definite D call. V lost 4 bases to trimming and J lost 5 bases, with 8 bases between them. The CDR3 is made up of 12 amino acids. Germline V CDR1 and CDR2: SGHDT, YYEEEE. CDR3 amino acids: CASSPSGDTQYF. CDR3 coding DNA: TGTGCCAGCAGCCCCTCCGGAGATACGCAGTATTTT.

This clone appeared once. The chain carries TRBV6-5 and TRBJ1-2; TRBD1 matches 10 bases. The junction had 6 bases not matched to a gene; V was cut back by 9 bases and J by 5 bases. CDR1 is MNHEY, CDR2 SVGAGI, per germline. This CDR3 has 13 residues. In DNA, the CDR3 is TGTGCCAGTCGACAGGGGGCTGGGTATGGCTACACCTTC. Its translation is CASRQGAGYGYTF.

CDR3 residues: CASSPRLADSYEQYF. CDR3 sequence (DNA): TGTGCCAGCAGCCCCCGTTTAGCGGACTCCTACGAGCAGTACTTC. The chain uses TRBV7-6 and TRBJ2-7; possibly TRBD2 for D (6 bases). Germline values: CDR1 SGHVS, CDR2 FNYEAQ. The germline V and J ends were trimmed by 5 bases and 0 bases, with 14 bases remaining between them. The CDR3 spans 15 residues.

The chain links TRBV11-2 to TRBJ2-3; D not resolved. Trimming removed 4 bases at V and 3 bases at J, with 5 bases between. Looked up from germline, CDR1 is SGHAT and CDR2 is FQNNGV. The CDR3 is 12 amino acids. Here the CDR3 reads CASSYGTDTQYF. The CDR3, as DNA: TGTGCCAGCAGCTACGGGACAGATACGCAGTATTTT.

The chain couples TRBV6-1 to TRBJ1-4; possibly TRBD1 for D (6 bases). Trimming took 4 bases from V and 7 from J, leaving 16 bases between them. The CDR3 spans 15 residues. CDR1 MNHNS and CDR2 SASEGT come from the germline V gene. CDR3 residues: CASSVRTVTFEKLFF. In nucleotides, the CDR3 is TGTGCCAGCAGTGTCAGGACAGTGACGTTTGAAAAACTGTTTTTT.

The genes are TRBV19 and TRBJ1-4; D unresolved. The germline CDR1 and CDR2 sequences are LNHDA and SQIVND (reference sequence). This CDR3 has 14 amino acids. Trimming pared 7 bases from V and 3 bases from J, leaving 12 bases between. CDR3 DNA: TGTGCCAGTAAGCCGGGAGCCTCTAATGAAAAACTGTTTTTT. Protein product: CASKPGASNEKLFF.

The chain carries TRBV7-2 and TRBJ2-7; 10 nucleotides match TRBD1. The germline V gene has CDR1 SGHTA and CDR2 FQGNSA. V lost 4 bases to trimming and J lost 7 bases; unmatched junction nucleotides: 7. This CDR3 region has 14 residues. CDR3 sequence reads: CASSSGQGLREQYF. For the CDR3, the DNA is TGTGCCAGCAGCTCGGGACAGGGGTTGAGGGAGCAGTACTTC.

The chain joins TRBV7-2 to TRBJ2-3; 9 bases are a match to TRBD2. V shed 0 bases, J shed 1 base, and the junction held 14 bases outside the gene matches. Germline V gene data show CDR1 as SGHTA and CDR2 as FQGNSA. CDR3 length: 20 residues. This CDR3 is CASSLAVGGKRGVRTDTQYF. CDR3 in DNA: TGTGCCAGCAGCTTAGCGGTGGGGGGAAAGCGGGGGGTACGCACAGATACGCAGTATTTT.

Written as DNA, the CDR3 is TGCGCCAGCAGCCAAGATAGGGCGGGAGAAGAGACCCAGTACTTC. Translation gives CASSQDRAGEETQYF. This chain joins TRBV4-1 and TRBJ2-5; 7 nucleotides align to TRBD2. The CDR3 covers 15 residues. V lost 0 bases, J lost 3 bases, and 4 bases stayed unmatched. CDR1 is MGHRA, CDR2 YSYEKL, per germline.

The chain recombines TRBV18 with TRBJ1-1; the D gene is possibly TRBD1 (5 bases). The V gene lost 6 bases and the J gene lost 8 bases, with 13 bases spanning the gap. The CDR3 loop spans 12 amino acids. Germline assignment: CDR1 KGHSH and CDR2 LQKENI. The CDR3 spells CASSRKGQEAFF. CDR3 DNA sequence: TGTGCCAGCTCCCGAAAGGGGCAGGAAGCTTTCTTT.

V and J are TRBV11-2 and TRBJ2-7; D is unclear. CDR1 is SGHAT and CDR2 is FQNNGV in the germline V gene. V shed 5 bases and J shed 5 bases, with 10 bases lying between them. The CDR3 runs 12 residues. The DNA of the CDR3 is TGTGCCAGCAGCCCTAATCGCCACGAGCAGTACTTC. This encodes CASSPNRHEQYF.

The table lists this clone with a few counts. This sequence joins TRBV10-3 and TRBJ1-2, with D uncertain. V lost 3 bases and J 6 bases, leaving 11 bases between the germline ends. This CDR3 spans 13 amino acids. Germline CDR1 ENHRY, CDR2 SYGVKD. CDR3 coding DNA: TGTGCCATCAGTGATCCAGCCGAGGATGGCTACACCTTC. As protein: CAISDPAEDGYTF.

J is TRBJ2-7 and V is TRBV2, with D perhaps TRBD2 (7 bases). V dropped 7 bases and J dropped 6 bases, with 16 bases sitting between them. Germline values: CDR1 SNHLY, CDR2 FYNNEI. This CDR3 comprises 13 residues. The DNA of the CDR3 is TGTGCCAGCAACTGGGGGGGCCCGTTCGAGCAGTACTTC. This sequence encodes CASNWGGPFEQYF.

The chain employs TRBV7-6 and TRBJ2-2; 10 bases line up with TRBD1. Germline V lookup: CDR1 SGHVS, CDR2 FNYEAQ. The CDR3 totals 16 residues. Unmatched junction bases numbered 8, after V lost 5 bases and J lost 5 bases. DNA for the CDR3: TGTGCCAGCAGCCCAGTCCCGGGACAGGGGACCGGGGAGCTGTTTTTT. It is translated as CASSPVPGQGTGELFF.